A single sample gave rise to the 22 T cell receptor beta chains below, sequenced in a study of T-cell reconstitution after alpha-beta-depleted transplantation in children. The TCRbeta library was prepared with unique molecular identifiers. TCRdb itself ran the PCR reads through MiXCR, one entry per CDR3 protein. This table holds 300,000 or so distinct CDR3 sequences, 9.9% found once. This specimen consisted of PBMCs from the stem cell graft donor, obtained from the stem cell graft. These receptors were taken from a human donor who donated a stem cell graft to a child with SCID.

This clonotype was picked up a small number of times. This rearrangement joins TRBV12-3 or TRBV12-4 to TRBJ1-2; unclear D gene. V gave up 6 bases and J gave up 8 bases, with 16 bases separating them. The CDR3 spans 13 residues. In DNA form, the CDR3 reads TGTGCCAGCAGGGTTGGGGTCGCGGGAGGCTACACCTTC. Its protein product is CASRVGVAGGYTF.

The chain recombines TRBV9 with TRBJ2-5; D possibly corresponds to TRBD1 (7 bases). The V end was cut by 2 bases, the J end by 4 bases, with 12 bases between. Germline V gene data show CDR1 as SGDLS and CDR2 as YYNGEE. The CDR3 sequence is 14 residues long. CDR3 sequence (DNA): TGTGCCAGCAGCGTGAGACAGGGAGGAGAGACCCAGTACTTC. Translation gives CASSVRQGGETQYF.

In its sample, this clonotype was seen many times. The chain recombines TRBV24-1 with TRBJ1-1; 8 nucleotides align to TRBD1. The CDR3 covers 15 residues. Germline V gene sequence: CDR1 KGHDR, CDR2 SFDVKD. V lost 8 bases to trimming and J lost 5 bases; unmatched junction nucleotides: 12. The CDR3 DNA reads as TGTGCCACCACCCCCGGACAGGGTGATTGGACTGAAGCTTTCTTT. Its protein product is CATTPGQGDWTEAFF.

This chain joins TRBV3-1 and TRBJ2-5; D gene ambiguous. Trimming took off 1 base at V and 0 bases at J, with 6 bases between the two ends. Germline CDR1 LGHDT, CDR2 YNNKEL (reference sequence). CDR3 size: 14 residues. CDR3 coding DNA: TGTGCCAGCAGCCAAGGAAGGTACCAAGAGACCCAGTACTTC. Translated, it gives CASSQGRYQETQYF.

The rearrangement links TRBV2 to TRBJ2-2; D possibly matches TRBD1 or TRBD2 (6 bases each). CDR3 length equals 12 residues. Trimming pared 9 bases from V and 3 bases from J, leaving 8 bases between. Germline CDR1 is SNHLY and CDR2 is FYNNEI. This CDR3 reads CASRGDTGELFF. CDR3 DNA sequence: TGTGCCAGTAGGGGGGACACCGGGGAGCTGTTTTTT. Supplemented by reference TRBV2 and TRBJ2-2, the full variable domain reads EPEVTQTPSHQVTQMGQEVILRCVPISNHLYFYWYRQILGQKVEFLVSFYNNEISEKSEIFDDQFSVERPDGSNFTLKIRSTKLEDSAMYFCASRGDTGELFFGEGSRLTVL.

The gene calls are TRBV5-5 and TRBJ2-7; TRBD1 matches at 9 bases. Per germline, CDR1 SGHKS and CDR2 YYEKEE (reference sequence). V lost 1 base to trimming and J lost 3 bases; unmatched junction nucleotides: 8. This CDR3 comprises 16 residues. CDR3 nucleotide sequence: TGTGCCAGCAGCTTGTTGACACAGGGGGCAGACTACGAGCAGTACTTC. Amino acids: CASSLLTQGADYEQYF.

In this sample, this clonotype turned up a few times. This sequence joins TRBV10-3 and TRBJ1-2; D might be TRBD1 (6 bases). The CDR3 extends over 13 amino acids. Trimming shortened V by 6 bases and J by 2 bases, and 10 bases separated the two germline ends. Looked up from germline, CDR1 is ENHRY and CDR2 is SYGVKD. This CDR3 is CAIREGGNYGYTF. DNA of the CDR3: TGTGCCATCAGGGAGGGGGGGAACTATGGCTACACCTTC.

The rearrangement uses TRBV27 and TRBJ2-7; D remains ambiguous. The CDR3 sequence is 14 residues long. V lost 4 bases, J lost 0 bases, and 10 bases lay in between. Germline CDR1 and CDR2: MNHEY and SMNVEV (reference sequence). CDR3 residues: CASSSSEISYEQYF. CDR3 coding DNA: TGTGCCAGCAGTTCCAGCGAGATCTCCTACGAGCAGTACTTC.

This chain uses TRBV12-3 or TRBV12-4 with TRBJ2-1; a weak D match, TRBD1 (6 bases). V lost 3 bases, J lost 7 bases, and 13 bases lay in between. The CDR3 has 14 amino acids. The CDR3 nucleotides are TGTGCCAGCAGTTTGAACAGGGTGGGAAATGAGCAGTTCTTC. As protein: CASSLNRVGNEQFF.

The table lists this clonotype with a few counts. The chain recombines TRBV5-1 with TRBJ1-4; D perhaps matches TRBD1 (5 bases). The CDR3 runs 16 residues. Germline CDR1 reads SGHRS; CDR2 reads YFSETQ. Trimming cost V 0 bases and J 8 bases, with 17 bases left between them. The CDR3 loop is CASSLAGGGEREKLFF. The CDR3 region has the DNA TGCGCCAGCAGCTTGGCCGGGGGAGGGGAACGAGAAAAACTGTTTTTT.

This chain connects TRBV9 to TRBJ2-2; TRBD1 matches at 8 bases. This CDR3 comprises 15 residues. Germline V CDR1 and CDR2: SGDLS, YYNGEE. V was clipped by 2 bases and J by 5 bases; unmatched bases: 5. CDR3 region: CASSVDRVVTGELFF. CDR3 DNA: TGTGCCAGCAGCGTGGACAGGGTTGTTACCGGGGAGCTGTTTTTT. The full variable domain, completed using reference TRBV9 and TRBJ2-2, is DSGVTQTPKHLITATGQRVTLRCSPRSGDLSVYWYQQSLDQGLQFLIQYYNGEERAKGNILERFSAQQFPDLHSELNLSSLELGDSALYFCASSVDRVVTGELFFGEGSRLTVL.

This chain joins TRBV7-8 and TRBJ1-5, with D possibly TRBD1 on 6 matching bases. Germline V gene sequence: CDR1 SGHVS, CDR2 FQNEAQ. V shed 5 bases and J shed 2 bases, with 16 bases lying between them. The CDR3 spans 16 residues. This CDR3 is CASSPSAQGGNQPQHF. Here the CDR3 DNA reads TGTGCCAGCAGCCCATCGGCACAGGGAGGCAATCAGCCCCAGCATTTT.

Only a few counts were recorded for this clonotype. CDR3 in amino acids: CASSLDQNNSPLHF. CDR3 nucleotides: TGCGCCAGCAGCTTGGACCAGAATAATTCACCCCTCCACTTT. V and J are TRBV5-1 and TRBJ1-6; D unresolved. Germline lookup yields CDR1 SGHRS and CDR2 YFSETQ. V lost 0 bases to trimming and J lost 5 bases, with 6 bases between them. CDR3 length: 14 amino acids. Together with reference TRBV5-1 and TRBJ1-6, the CDR3 gives the full variable domain: KAGVTQTPRYLIKTRGQQVTLSCSPISGHRSVSWYQQTPGQGLQFLFEYFSETQRNKGNFPGRFSGRQFSNSRSEMNVSTLELGDSALYLCASSLDQNNSPLHFGNGTRLTVT.

In nucleotides, the CDR3 is TGCGCCAGCAGCCCGGAGGGGGGCGGCCTTAGCACAGATACGCAGTATTTT. Amino acids: CASSPEGGGLSTDTQYF. The rearrangement uses TRBV5-1 and TRBJ2-3; tentatively, D is TRBD1 or TRBD2 (6 bases each). CDR1 and CDR2 from the germline V gene are SGHRS and YFSETQ. V was pared by 4 bases and J by 0 bases, with 18 bases between. CDR3 length equals 17 residues.

The rearrangement uses TRBV9 and TRBJ2-2; D is unresolved. Trimming took off 1 base at V and 4 bases at J, with 11 bases between the two ends. The CDR3 contains 15 residues. Germline assignment: CDR1 SGDLS and CDR2 YYNGEE. The CDR3 spells CASSVFGGVTGELFF. The CDR3 region has the DNA TGTGCCAGCAGCGTATTCGGCGGCGTCACCGGGGAGCTGTTTTTT.

The chain uses TRBV5-1 and TRBJ2-5; TRBD1 might be the D (6 bases). This CDR3 is 18 amino acids long. Germline V gene lookup returns CDR1 SGHRS and CDR2 YFSETQ. V lost 4 bases, J lost 5 bases, and 27 bases lay in between. CDR3 coding DNA: TGCGCCAGCAGCCCCGACCTCAGGGGTCTCTCCCGAAGGGAGACCCAGTACTTC. As protein: CASSPDLRGLSRRETQYF.

This clonotype was seen a handful of times. V and J are TRBV7-6 and TRBJ2-2, with D unresolved. Trimming took off 5 bases at V and 6 bases at J, with 7 bases between the two ends. In germline, CDR1 is SGHVS, CDR2 FNYEAQ. This CDR3 is built from 12 residues. The CDR3 reads CASSAPAGELFF. As DNA, the CDR3 is TGTGCCAGCAGCGCCCCCGCCGGGGAGCTGTTTTTT.

In DNA, the CDR3 is TGCGCCACCAGGATCCAGGATAGCACAGATACGCAGTATTTT. It codes for CATRIQDSTDTQYF. This chain connects TRBV5-1 to TRBJ2-3; D is uncertain. The V gene's germline CDR1 is SGHRS and CDR2 YFSETQ. Trimming took off 9 bases at V and 0 bases at J, with 14 bases between the two ends. The CDR3 length is 14 residues.

This clonotype was found many times. J is TRBJ1-5 and V is TRBV5-1; D not certain. This CDR3 has 15 residues. Germline V lookup: CDR1 SGHRS, CDR2 YFSETQ. The germline V and J ends were trimmed by 0 bases and 3 bases, with 10 bases remaining between them. The CDR3 coding sequence is TGCGCCAGCAGCTTGGCCCCGGGAGACAATCAGCCCCAGCATTTT. Protein sequence: CASSLAPGDNQPQHF.

This sequence joins TRBV5-6 and TRBJ2-1, with D tentatively TRBD2 (5 bases). The CDR3 has 12 residues. Trimming shortened V by 2 bases and J by 9 bases, and 9 bases separated the two germline ends. CDR1 and CDR2 (germline): SGHDT, YYEEEE. The CDR3 DNA reads as TGTGCCAGCAGCTTAGGACTCCCTGAGCAGTTCTTC. As protein: CASSLGLPEQFF.

This clonotype has only a few counts. The chain recombines TRBV25-1 with TRBJ2-1; D ambiguous. V lost 4 bases and J lost 9, with 7 bases in between. The V gene's germline CDR1 is MGHDK and CDR2 SYGVNS. CDR3 size: 11 residues. In nucleotides, the CDR3 is TGTGCCAGCAGTGGGTTAATTGAGCAGTTCTTC. Translation gives CASSGLIEQFF.

The sample holds a few counts of this clonotype. The V call is TRBV10-3, the J call TRBJ1-1, with a possible D match to TRBD1 (5 bases). The length of the CDR3 is 11 residues. V lost 2 bases and J 11 bases, leaving 9 bases between the germline ends. Per the germline V gene, CDR1 is ENHRY and CDR2 is SYGVKD. CDR3 sequence reads: CAISEGAAAFF. CDR3 in DNA: TGTGCCATCAGTGAGGGGGCCGCGGCTTTCTTT.